Sequencing of this TCR beta chain was carried out in a study of neurological immune-mediated disorders. TCRdb reanalysed the 5' RACE reads using MiXCR and keeps one entry per CDR3 protein. The data hold fewer than 40,000 distinct CDR3 sequences, with about 4.5% observed a single time. The germline CDR1 and CDR2 sequences are SSHAT and FNYEAQ (reference sequence). The CDR3 spans 16 residues. The table lists this clonotype with many counts. A junction end diverges from the germline sequence, so it may reflect a read error. V and J are TRBV7-7 and TRBJ2-5; tentatively, D is TRBD2 (6 bases). Sequences were obtained from PBMCs. The source of this sequence is a man between 18 and 29 years old in good health. The chain's CDR3 is CASSLMARDQQETQYF. DNA for the CDR3: TGTGCTAGCAGCTTGATGGCGCGGGACCAACAAGAGACCCAGTACTTC.